This T cell receptor (beta chain) is from a study of cytomegalovirus exposure and HLA in healthy donors (dated by TCRdb to about 2017). Looking at the study overall: In an earlier analysis of around 540 of the donors, about 270 Gb of sequence data and 120 million or so unique TCR beta sequences from about 179 million T cells were reported. Around 320 gigabases of sequencing data and approximately 84 million unique TCR sequences were included in an early release covering over 600 HLA-typed donors. A separate validation cohort of roughly 110 different subjects was used in addition to the 666-subject first cohort. The T cell repertoires of 666 subjects were profiled by immunosequencing and related to cytomegalovirus serostatus. In a later analysis, previously published TCR beta repertoires from 550 to 700 donors were re-analyzed and high-resolution HLA genotyping was added so that TCR occurrence patterns could be studied. An earlier analysis of approximately 630 of the donors applied high-throughput TCR beta sequencing to assess whether each TCR beta V gene segment acted as functional or pseudogenic. A handful of DR-DQ haplotypes were handled as single units for association and clustering because linkage in the cohort was strong. Among almost 400 genotyped donors of the cohort, an average of 235,054 unique TCR beta nucleotide sequences were sequenced per donor, about a sixth of them non-productive. Among the roughly 400 genotyped donors, approximately 76% belonged to the genetic ancestry cluster associated with self-reported Caucasian donors. The number of typed donors differed by locus: 629-630 for A, B, C, DRB1 and DQB1; 522 for DQA1; 606 for DPA1; and some 470 for DPB1. Class I and class II HLA loci were covered by the typing at four-digit resolution. The later analysis used no new phenotypic data to find candidate immune exposures, relying instead on TCR beta sequences and their occurrence across donors. A later genetic analysis took genome-wide SNP genotypes for about three fifths of the roughly 700 donors and used that subset as a discovery cohort. The study aimed to test whether cataloging public T cell receptors could reveal signatures of past pathogen exposure. Donor age, sex, ethnicity and CMV serostatus were compiled alongside the repertoire data. To predict cytomegalovirus infection status, the study combined high-throughput TCR immunosequencing, statistical association of individual TCRs with disease status, and machine learning. All discovery cohort repertoires had been generated on a single sequencing platform.

On this clone itself: No antigen is known for it. One base away there is no much larger clone; base qualities are not given.

Beyond this particular receptor, the publication reports: Cytomegalovirus status was reported to be diagnosed by the classifier with high specificity and sensitivity in both the original and validation cohorts. A later analysis found that most CMV-associated TCR beta chains appeared HLA-restricted, with HLA associations seemingly driven largely by CMV exposure. The 87-base-pair reads could not distinguish some IMGT-functional V segments, including TRBV6-2 and TRBV6-3, so those segments were excluded. In a later analysis, TCR association rates were found to vary across HLA loci, with the most associated TCRs seen for DRB1 alleles and the fewest for HLA-C alleles. In a later analysis, several top co-occurrence clusters were reported to appear linked to parvovirus B19, influenza, CMV and Epstein-Barr virus. Specific HLA alleles were associated with roughly 16,000 TCR beta sequences at a false discovery rate of 0.05 in a later analysis. An earlier analysis of approximately 540 of the donors showed that most TCR beta V segments appeared in productive rearrangements either about 90% or about 30% of the time, which broadly matched IMGT annotations. Sequencing depth was assumed to be roughly uniform across donors in the presence/absence analyses, though that assumption may not hold. Because counts were too low, 15 or so rarely observed V segments, including chromosome 9 orphons, were excluded from the earlier analysis of a few hundred of the donors. Linkage disequilibrium might explain the correlated functional status among segregating V segments, but an unknown experimental factor could not be ruled out. The sequencing pipeline was judged likely to have produced a cluster of highly shared sequence variants as a technical artifact. An association between a missense DCLRE1C variant and V-gene and J-gene trimming of TCR beta chains was found in a later genetic analysis and replicated in an independent cohort. The authors suggested that the approach could potentially be generalized to other disease states and immunological phenotypes. When HLA alleles, especially DR and DQ, strongly co-occurred, attributing TCR associations to individual alleles was difficult. In vitro tests confirmed that a few of the cytomegalovirus-associated TCR beta chains recognize cytomegalovirus antigens. Most TCR sequences were observed very rarely across donors, whereas some public TCRs were present in many individuals. A further reported finding was that TCR beta sequences accurately predicted the HLA-A and HLA-B alleles for most subjects in the first cohort. This cohort had only TCR beta chains sequenced, and the lack of alpha or paired-chain data limited which features could be detected. According to a later genetic analysis, donors in an Asian-associated ancestry cluster had fewer N-insertions in productive TCRs than the approximately 650-donor mean. The only immune exposure information available for the cohort was CMV serostatus. Compared with equally common non-associated chains, HLA-associated TCR beta chains in a later analysis were more clonally expanded and had lower generation probabilities. A total of 150 to 200 TCR beta chains were listed by the study as associated with cytomegalovirus. HLA typing was unavailable for some donors at each locus, so association tests used only the typed subset.

The protocol used for the library was the immunoSEQ multiplex PCR assay. A mixture of 60 forward primers for TCR Vbeta segments and 13 reverse primers for TCR Jbeta segments was used in the multiplex PCR. A multiplex PCR assay on genomic DNA amplified the CDR3 region of rearranged TCR beta genes. Amplified TCR beta libraries were sequenced as 87-base-pair reads on the Illumina HiSeq System. In the paper's pipeline: In a later analysis, 70 million to 95 million unique TCR beta chains were counted across the 500 to 850 repertoires, and approximately 9.9 million of these chains were shared by at least two donors. Raw reads were error-corrected and collapsed into unique sequences with a nearest-neighbor algorithm that merged closely related sequences to remove PCR and sequencing errors. CDR3 sequences were aligned to IMGT reference sequences to assign V, D and J gene segments. Each retained sequence needed at least a six-nucleotide match to both a V gene segment and a J gene segment. A rearrangement counted as productive if the CDR3 had no stop codons and remained in frame with V and J, and every other rearrangement counted as non-productive. CDR3 was defined by IMGT convention, running from the second conserved V-encoded cysteine to the conserved J-encoded phenylalanine. Sequences without an unambiguous match to a single V gene segment were excluded from the earlier analysis of a few hundred of the donors. An earlier analysis of under 750 of the donors called V segments functional above 56.7% productive rearrangements and segregating when the between-donor standard deviation exceeded 5%. To diagnose cytomegalovirus status from the catalog of TCR beta chain sequences, a statistical classification framework was built. In a later analysis, TCR nucleotide sequences were compared against IMGT/GENE-DB human TR gene sequences so that V and J genes could be assigned. In a later analysis, CDR3 sequences and most-parsimonious VDJ recombination scenarios were assigned using the TCRdist pipeline. A later analysis defined each TCR beta chain by its CDR3 amino acid sequence plus V-gene family, and excluded reads lacking a unique V-gene family. A later analysis removed 500 to 600 highly shared, low-generation-probability nucleotide sequences to deal with suspected cross-contamination and a sequencing artifact. In a later analysis, a clonal expansion index was calculated for each public chain from normalized within-repertoire ranks of inferred template counts. A later analysis computed generation probabilities with a VDJ recombination model fitted to out-of-frame rearrangements, and checked the results against IGoR. In a later analysis, hypergeometric tests were used to score TCR-TCR, TCR-HLA and TCR-CMV co-occurrence, with a repertoire-size bias correction applied to TCR pairs. In a later analysis, false discovery rates were estimated by permuting HLA or CMV assignments 20 times. In a later analysis, co-occurring TCRs were grouped with DBSCAN, and TCRdist sequence similarity was added when clustering was performed within HLA-allele-positive subsets. Repertoires with fewer than 30,000 or more than 120,000 public chains were left out of co-occurrence clustering, as were five repertoires with anomalous nucleotide sharing. TCRdb re-hosts the immuneACCESS table, in-frame sequences only. Its copies lack some clones; in the studies checked, an unresolved V gene accounts for under half of them, and the cause for the rest is not known. That table furnishes V, J and clone size, whereas the DNA furnished D and trimming. Here the sample has around 61,000 clones; around 90% occur a single time. Approximately 1.5% of the sample rests with the top ten.

In total, roughly 710 healthy bone marrow donors made up the cohort. At the time of sampling, all cohort members were nominally healthy, though unrecorded immune exposures were likely present. The donor tested CMV seropositive, placing the donor among the approximately 290 seropositive members of the cohort. A peripheral blood sample was provided by each donor, and peripheral blood mononuclear cells were used for TCR beta sequencing. Genomic DNA was extracted from the blood cell samples with the Qiagen DNeasy Blood Extraction Kit. The CDR3 contains 14 residues, cysteine and phenylalanine counted. The retained sequence is limited to the CDR3, 42 bases, with the frame set at the first base. Relative to germline, V is 3 bases shorter and J is 1 base shorter, with 9 bases between their ends. The germline V gene (reference sequence) supplies CDR1 LNHDA and CDR2 SQIVND.

Sequenced material: PBMCs. The sequence is built from TRBV19 and TRBJ1-1, with no D gene named confidently. This clonotype was obtained from a man aged 25-45 years in good health and CMV-seropositive. The CDR3: CASSISLSNTEAFF. The DNA sequence follows: TGTGCCAGTAGTATCTCCTTGTCGAACACTGAAGCTTTCTTT. The full variable domain, completed from the reference TRBV19 and TRBJ1-1 proteins outside the CDR3, reads DGGITQSPKYLFRKEGQNVTLSCEQNLNHDAMYWYRQDPGQGLRLIYYSQIVNDFQKGDIAEGYSVSREKKESFPLTVTSAQKNPTAFYLCASSISLSNTEAFFGQGTRLTVV.